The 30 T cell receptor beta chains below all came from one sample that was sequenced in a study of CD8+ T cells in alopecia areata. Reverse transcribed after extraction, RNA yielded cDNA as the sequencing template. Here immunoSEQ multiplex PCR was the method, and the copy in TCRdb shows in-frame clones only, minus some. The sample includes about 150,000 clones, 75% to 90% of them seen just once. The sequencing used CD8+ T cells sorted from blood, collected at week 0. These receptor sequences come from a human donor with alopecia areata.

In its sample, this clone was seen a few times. The CDR3 loop reads CSAPAGYEQYF. The CDR3 bases are TGCAGTGCCCCCGCAGGGTACGAGCAGTACTTC. The chain is built from TRBV20-1 and TRBJ2-7; possible D gene TRBD1, 5 bases. The V and J ends lost 6 bases and 4 bases respectively, with 10 bases between them. The CDR3 covers 11 residues. Germline V gives CDR1 DFQATT, CDR2 SNEGSKA (reference sequence).

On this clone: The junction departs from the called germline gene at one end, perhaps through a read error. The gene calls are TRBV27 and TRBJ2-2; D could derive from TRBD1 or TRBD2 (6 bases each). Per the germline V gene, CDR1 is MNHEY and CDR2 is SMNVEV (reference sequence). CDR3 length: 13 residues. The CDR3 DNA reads TGTGCCAGCAGGCCCCCCGGGGGCGGGGAGCCGTTTTTT. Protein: CASRPPGGGEPFF.

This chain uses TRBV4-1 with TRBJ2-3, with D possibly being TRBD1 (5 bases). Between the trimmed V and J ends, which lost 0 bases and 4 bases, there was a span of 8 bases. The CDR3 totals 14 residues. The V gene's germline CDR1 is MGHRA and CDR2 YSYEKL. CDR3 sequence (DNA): TGCGCCAGCAGCCAAGACGCAGGGCCAGATACGCAGTATTTT. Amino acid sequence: CASSQDAGPDTQYF.

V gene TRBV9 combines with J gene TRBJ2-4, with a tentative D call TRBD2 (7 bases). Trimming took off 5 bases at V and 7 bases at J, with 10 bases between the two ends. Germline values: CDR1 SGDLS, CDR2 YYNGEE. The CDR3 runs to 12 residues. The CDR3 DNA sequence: TGTGCCAGCAGTCGGGGGGCGAACATTCAGTACTTC. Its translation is CASSRGANIQYF.

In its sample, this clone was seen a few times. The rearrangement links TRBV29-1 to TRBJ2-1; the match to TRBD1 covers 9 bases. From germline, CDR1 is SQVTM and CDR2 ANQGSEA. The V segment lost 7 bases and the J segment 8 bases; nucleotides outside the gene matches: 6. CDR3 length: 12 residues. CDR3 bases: TGCAGCGCCAGGGGACAGGGCGATGAGCAGTTCTTC. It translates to CSARGQGDEQFF.

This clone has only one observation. CDR3 in amino acids: CASSQAWRGGETQYF. DNA of the CDR3: TGTGCCAGCAGCCAGGCTTGGCGCGGGGGGGAGACCCAGTACTTC. The V gene is TRBV4-2, the J gene TRBJ2-5; 8 bases align to TRBD2. The ends lost 3 bases at V and 5 bases at J; junction bases unmatched: 8. From germline, CDR1 is LGHNA and CDR2 YNFKEQ. The CDR3 is made up of 15 amino acids.

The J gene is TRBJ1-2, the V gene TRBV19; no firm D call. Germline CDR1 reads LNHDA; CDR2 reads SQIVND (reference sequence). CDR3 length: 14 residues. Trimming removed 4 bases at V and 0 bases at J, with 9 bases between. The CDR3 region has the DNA TGTGCCAGTAGTACCTGGACGACTAACTATGGCTACACCTTC. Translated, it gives CASSTWTTNYGYTF.

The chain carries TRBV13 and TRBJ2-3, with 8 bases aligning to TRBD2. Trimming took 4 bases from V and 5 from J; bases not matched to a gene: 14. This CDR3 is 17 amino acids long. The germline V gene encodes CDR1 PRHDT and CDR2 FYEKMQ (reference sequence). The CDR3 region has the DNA TGTGCCAGCAGCTCCGACCTACGAGCGGGGGACGGAGATACGCAGTATTTT. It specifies CASSSDLRAGDGDTQYF.

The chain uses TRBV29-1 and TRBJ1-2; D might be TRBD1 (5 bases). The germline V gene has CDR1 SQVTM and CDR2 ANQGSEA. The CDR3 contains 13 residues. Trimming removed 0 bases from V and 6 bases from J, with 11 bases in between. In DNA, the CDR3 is TGCAGCGTTGAAGACAGGCAGGGCCATGGCTACACCTTC. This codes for CSVEDRQGHGYTF.

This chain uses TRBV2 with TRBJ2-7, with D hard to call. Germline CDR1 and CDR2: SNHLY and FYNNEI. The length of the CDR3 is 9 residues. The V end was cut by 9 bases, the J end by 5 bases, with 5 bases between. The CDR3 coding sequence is TGTGCCAGTAGGGACGAGCAGTACTTC. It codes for CASRDEQYF.

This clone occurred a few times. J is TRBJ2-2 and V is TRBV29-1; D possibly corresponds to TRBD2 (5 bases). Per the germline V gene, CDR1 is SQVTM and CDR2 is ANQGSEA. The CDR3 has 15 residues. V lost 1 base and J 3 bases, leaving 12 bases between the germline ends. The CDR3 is CSVEGPGEHTGELFF. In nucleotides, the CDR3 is TGCAGCGTTGAAGGACCCGGGGAGCACACCGGGGAGCTGTTTTTT.

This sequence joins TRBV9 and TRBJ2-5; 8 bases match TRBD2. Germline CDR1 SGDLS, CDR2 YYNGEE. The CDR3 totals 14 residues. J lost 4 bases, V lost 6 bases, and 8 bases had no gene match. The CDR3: CASNRGGSGETQYF. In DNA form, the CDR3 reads TGTGCCAGCAATCGGGGGGGCTCGGGAGAGACCCAGTACTTC.

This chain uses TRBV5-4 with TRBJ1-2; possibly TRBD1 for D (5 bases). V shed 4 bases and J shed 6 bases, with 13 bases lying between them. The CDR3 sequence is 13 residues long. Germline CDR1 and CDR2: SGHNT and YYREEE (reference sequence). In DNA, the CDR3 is TGTGCCAGCAGCCCCCCCGGGGGGGATGGCTACACCTTC. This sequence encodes CASSPPGGDGYTF.

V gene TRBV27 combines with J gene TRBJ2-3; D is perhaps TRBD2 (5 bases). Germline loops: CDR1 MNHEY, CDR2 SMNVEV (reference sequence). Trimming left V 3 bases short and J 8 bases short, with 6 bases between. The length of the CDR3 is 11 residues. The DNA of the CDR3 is TGTGCCAGCAGTTTGGCGGGTACGCAGTATTTT. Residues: CASSLAGTQYF.

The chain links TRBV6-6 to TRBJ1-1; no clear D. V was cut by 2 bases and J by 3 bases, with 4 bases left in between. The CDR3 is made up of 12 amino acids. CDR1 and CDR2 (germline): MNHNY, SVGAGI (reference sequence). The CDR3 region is CASSYGDTEAFF. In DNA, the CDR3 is TGTGCCAGCAGTTACGGGGACACTGAAGCTTTCTTT.

CDR3 nucleotide sequence: TGTGCCAGCAGTGAAGCCCCGACAGGGGAGAACACTGAAGCTTTCTTT. It encodes CASSEAPTGENTEAFF. The chain is built from TRBV6-1 and TRBJ1-1; 8 nucleotides agree with TRBD1. CDR3 length: 16 residues. Trimming took 0 bases from V and 1 from J; bases not matched to a gene: 4. Germline CDR1 reads MNHNS; CDR2 reads SASEGT.

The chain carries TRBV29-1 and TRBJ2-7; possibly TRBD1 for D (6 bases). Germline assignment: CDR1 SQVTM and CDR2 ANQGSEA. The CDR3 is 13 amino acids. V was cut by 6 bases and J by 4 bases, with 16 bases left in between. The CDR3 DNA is TGCAGCGTGATAGCCGGGGACAATTACGAGCAGTACTTC. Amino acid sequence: CSVIAGDNYEQYF.

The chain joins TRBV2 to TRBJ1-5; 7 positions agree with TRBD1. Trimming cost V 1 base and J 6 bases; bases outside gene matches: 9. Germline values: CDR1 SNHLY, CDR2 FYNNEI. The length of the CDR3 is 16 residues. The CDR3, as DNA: TGTGCCAGCAGTGAAGAGGTGGGCAGGGGGATTCAGCCCCAGCATTTT. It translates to CASSEEVGRGIQPQHF.

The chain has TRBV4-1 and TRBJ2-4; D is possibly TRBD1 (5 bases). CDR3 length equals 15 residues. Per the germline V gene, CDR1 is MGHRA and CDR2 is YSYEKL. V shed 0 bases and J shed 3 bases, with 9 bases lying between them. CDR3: CASSQDRVDKNIQYF. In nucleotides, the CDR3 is TGCGCCAGCAGCCAAGACAGGGTGGACAAAAACATTCAGTACTTC.

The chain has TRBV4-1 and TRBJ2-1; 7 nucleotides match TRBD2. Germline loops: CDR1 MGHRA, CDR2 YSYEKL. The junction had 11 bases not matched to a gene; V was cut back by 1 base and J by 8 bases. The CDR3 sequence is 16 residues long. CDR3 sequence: CASSQAPPGGTDEQFF. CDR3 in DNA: TGCGCCAGCAGCCAAGCCCCCCCCGGGGGGACGGATGAGCAGTTCTTC.

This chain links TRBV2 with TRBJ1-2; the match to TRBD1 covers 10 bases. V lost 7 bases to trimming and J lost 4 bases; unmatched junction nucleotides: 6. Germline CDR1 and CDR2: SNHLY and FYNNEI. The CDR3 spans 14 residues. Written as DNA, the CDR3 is TGTGCCAGCATAGGACAGGGGGTCGCCTATGGCTACACCTTC. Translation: CASIGQGVAYGYTF.

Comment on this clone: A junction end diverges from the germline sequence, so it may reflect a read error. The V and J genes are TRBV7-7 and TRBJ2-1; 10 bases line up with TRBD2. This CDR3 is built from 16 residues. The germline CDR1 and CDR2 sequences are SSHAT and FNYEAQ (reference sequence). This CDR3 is CASSLAYERGGNEQFF. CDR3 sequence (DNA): TGTGCTAGCAGCTTAGCTTACGAGCGGGGGGGCAATGAGCAGTTCTTC.

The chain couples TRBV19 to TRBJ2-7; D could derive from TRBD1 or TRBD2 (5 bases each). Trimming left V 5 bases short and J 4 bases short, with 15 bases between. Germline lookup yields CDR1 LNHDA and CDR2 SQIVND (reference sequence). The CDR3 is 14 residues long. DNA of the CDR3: TGTGCCAGTAGTTTCGCCGGGACCCTTTACGAGCAGTACTTC. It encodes CASSFAGTLYEQYF.

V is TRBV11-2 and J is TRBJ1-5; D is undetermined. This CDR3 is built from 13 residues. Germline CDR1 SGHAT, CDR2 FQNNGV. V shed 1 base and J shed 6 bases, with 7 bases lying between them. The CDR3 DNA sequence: TGTGCCAGCAGCTTAGGGTTAACTCAGCCCCAGCATTTT. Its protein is CASSLGLTQPQHF.

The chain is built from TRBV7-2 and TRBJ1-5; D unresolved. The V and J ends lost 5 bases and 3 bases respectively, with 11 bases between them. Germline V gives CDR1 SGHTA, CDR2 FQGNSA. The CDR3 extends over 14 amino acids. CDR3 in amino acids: CASSQIAINQPQHF. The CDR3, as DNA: TGTGCCAGCAGCCAGATCGCCATCAATCAGCCCCAGCATTTT.

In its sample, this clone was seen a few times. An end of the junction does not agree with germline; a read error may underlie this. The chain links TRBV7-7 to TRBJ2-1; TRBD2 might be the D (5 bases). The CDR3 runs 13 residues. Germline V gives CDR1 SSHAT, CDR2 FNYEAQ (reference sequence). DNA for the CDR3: TGTGCTAGCAGCGCCGGGATCTACAATGAGCAGTTCTTC. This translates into CASSAGIYNEQFF.

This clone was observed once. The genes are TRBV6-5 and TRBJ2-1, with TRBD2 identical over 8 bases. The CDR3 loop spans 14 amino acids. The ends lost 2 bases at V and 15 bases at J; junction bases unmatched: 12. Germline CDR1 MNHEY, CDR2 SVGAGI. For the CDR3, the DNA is TGTGCCAGCAGTTACGGGACTAGTCTCATCCGGCCGTTCTTC. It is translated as CASSYGTSLIRPFF.

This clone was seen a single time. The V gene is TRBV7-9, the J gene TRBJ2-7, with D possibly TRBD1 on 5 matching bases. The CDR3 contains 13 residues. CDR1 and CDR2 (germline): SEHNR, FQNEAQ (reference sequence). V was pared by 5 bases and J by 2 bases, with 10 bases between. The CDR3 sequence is CASSPAGTYEQYF. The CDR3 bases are TGTGCCAGCAGCCCGGCAGGGACCTACGAGCAGTACTTC.

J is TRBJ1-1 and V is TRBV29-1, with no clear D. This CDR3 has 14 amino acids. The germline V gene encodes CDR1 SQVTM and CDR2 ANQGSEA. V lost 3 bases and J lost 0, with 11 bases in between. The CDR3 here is CSVEDEGMNTEAFF. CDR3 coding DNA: TGCAGCGTTGAGGACGAAGGGATGAACACTGAAGCTTTCTTT. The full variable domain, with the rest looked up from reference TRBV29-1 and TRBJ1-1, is SAVISQKPSRDICQRGTSLTIQCQVDSQVTMMFWYRQQPGQSLTLIATANQGSEATYESGFVIDKFPISRPNLTFSTLTVSNMSPEDSSIYLCSVEDEGMNTEAFFGQGTRLTVV.

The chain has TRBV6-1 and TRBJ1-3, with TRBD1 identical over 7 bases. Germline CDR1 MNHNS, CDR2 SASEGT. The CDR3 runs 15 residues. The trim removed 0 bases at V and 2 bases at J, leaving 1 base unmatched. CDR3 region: CASSEATGTGNTIYF. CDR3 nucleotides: TGTGCCAGCAGTGAAGCGACAGGGACTGGAAACACCATATATTTT.